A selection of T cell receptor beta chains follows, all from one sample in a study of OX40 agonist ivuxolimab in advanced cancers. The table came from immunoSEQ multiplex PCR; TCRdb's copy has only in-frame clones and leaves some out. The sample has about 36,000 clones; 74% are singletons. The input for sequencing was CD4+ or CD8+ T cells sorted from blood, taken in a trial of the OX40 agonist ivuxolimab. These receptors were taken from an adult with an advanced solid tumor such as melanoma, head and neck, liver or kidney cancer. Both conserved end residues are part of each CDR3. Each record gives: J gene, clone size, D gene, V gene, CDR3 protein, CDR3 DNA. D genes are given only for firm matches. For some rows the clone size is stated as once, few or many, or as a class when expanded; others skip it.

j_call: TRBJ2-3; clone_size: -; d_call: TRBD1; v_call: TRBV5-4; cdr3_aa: CASSLEQGWADTQYF; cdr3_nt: TGTGCCAGCAGCTTGGAACAGGGGTGGGCAGATACGCAGTATTTT
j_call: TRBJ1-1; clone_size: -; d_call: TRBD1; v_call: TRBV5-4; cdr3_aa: CASSSPGQGGTEAFF; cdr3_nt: TGTGCCAGCAGCAGCCCTGGACAGGGGGGCACTGAAGCTTTCTTT
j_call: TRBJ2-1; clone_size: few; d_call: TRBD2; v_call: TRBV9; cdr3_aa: CASSVGASGVYNEQFF; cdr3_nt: TGTGCCAGCAGCGTAGGGGCTAGCGGGGTCTACAATGAGCAGTTCTTC
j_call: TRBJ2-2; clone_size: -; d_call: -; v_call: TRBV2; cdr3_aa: CASSEALGGGELFF; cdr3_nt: TGTGCCAGCAGTGAAGCGCTTGGGGGCGGGGAGCTGTTTTTT
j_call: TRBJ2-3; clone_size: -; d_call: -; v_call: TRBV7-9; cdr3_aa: CASSQISADTQYF; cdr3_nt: TGTGCCAGCAGCCAGATCTCTGCAGATACGCAGTATTTT
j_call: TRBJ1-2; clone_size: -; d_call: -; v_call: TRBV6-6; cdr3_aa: CASSNQGHIYTF; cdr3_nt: TGTGCCAGCAGTAACCAGGGACACATCTACACCTTC
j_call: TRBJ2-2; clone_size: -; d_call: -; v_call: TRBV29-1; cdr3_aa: CSGRPGKNTGELFF; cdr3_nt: TGCAGCGGACGTCCGGGGAAGAACACCGGGGAGCTGTTTTTT
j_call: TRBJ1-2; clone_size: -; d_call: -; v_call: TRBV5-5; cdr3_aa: CASSLVSQGYGYTF; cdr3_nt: TGTGCCAGCAGCTTGGTTTCCCAGGGCTATGGCTACACCTTC
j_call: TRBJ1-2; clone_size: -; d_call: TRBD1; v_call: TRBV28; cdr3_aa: CASSSGQGASGYTF; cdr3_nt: TGTGCCAGCAGTTCAGGACAGGGGGCAAGTGGCTACACCTTC
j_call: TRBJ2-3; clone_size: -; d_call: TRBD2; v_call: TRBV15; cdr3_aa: CATRGRGGPSDTQYF; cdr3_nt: TGTGCCACCAGGGGGCGGGGGGGCCCTTCAGATACGCAGTATTTT
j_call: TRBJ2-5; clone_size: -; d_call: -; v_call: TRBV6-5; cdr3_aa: CASSYSVAGEETQYF; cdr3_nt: TGTGCCAGCAGTTACTCTGTGGCAGGGGAAGAGACCCAGTACTTC
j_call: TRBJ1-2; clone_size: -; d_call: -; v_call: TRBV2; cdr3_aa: CASSSRSVYGYTF; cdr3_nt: TGTGCCAGCAGTTCCAGGAGCGTCTATGGCTACACCTTC
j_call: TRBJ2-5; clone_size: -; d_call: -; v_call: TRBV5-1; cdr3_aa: CASSLQGSGLQETQYF; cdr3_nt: TGCGCCAGCAGCTTGCAGGGTAGCGGCCTCCAAGAGACCCAGTACTTC
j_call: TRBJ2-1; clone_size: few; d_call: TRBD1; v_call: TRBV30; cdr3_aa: CAWSVREGGQGRDEQFF; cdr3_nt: TGTGCCTGGAGTGTAAGGGAAGGGGGACAGGGGAGGGATGAGCAGTTCTTC
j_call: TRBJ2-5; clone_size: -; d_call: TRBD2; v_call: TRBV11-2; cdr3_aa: CASSSIAGGLVETQYF; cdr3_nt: TGTGCCAGCAGCTCCATAGCGGGGGGGCTGGTTGAGACCCAGTACTTC
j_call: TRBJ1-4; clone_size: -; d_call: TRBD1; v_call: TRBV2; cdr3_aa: CASRQGAGEKLFF; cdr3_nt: TGTGCCAGCAGACAGGGGGCAGGTGAAAAACTGTTTTTT
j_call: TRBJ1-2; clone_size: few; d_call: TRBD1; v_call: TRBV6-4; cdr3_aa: CASNSGQGASGYTF; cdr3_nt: TGTGCCAGCAATTCGGGACAGGGGGCCTCTGGCTACACCTTC
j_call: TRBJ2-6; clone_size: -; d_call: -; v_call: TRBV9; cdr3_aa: CASSAPQGPSGANVLTF; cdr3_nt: TGTGCCAGCAGCGCGCCTCAGGGACCCTCTGGGGCCAACGTCCTGACTTTC
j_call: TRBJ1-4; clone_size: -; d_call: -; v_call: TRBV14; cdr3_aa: CASSQSRGNEKLFF; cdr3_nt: TGTGCCAGCAGCCAATCACGGGGCAATGAAAAACTGTTTTTT
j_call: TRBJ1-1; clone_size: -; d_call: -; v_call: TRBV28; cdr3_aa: CASSFGTIGTEAFF; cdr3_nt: TGTGCCAGCAGTTTTGGGACGATAGGCACTGAAGCTTTCTTT
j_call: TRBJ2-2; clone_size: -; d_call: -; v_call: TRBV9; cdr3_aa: CASSVSRGNTGELFF; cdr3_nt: TGTGCCAGCAGCGTAAGTCGTGGTAACACCGGGGAGCTGTTTTTT
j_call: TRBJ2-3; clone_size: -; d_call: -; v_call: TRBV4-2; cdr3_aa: CASSQEDVETDTQYF; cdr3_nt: TGTGCCAGCAGCCAAGAAGATGTGGAAACAGATACGCAGTATTTT
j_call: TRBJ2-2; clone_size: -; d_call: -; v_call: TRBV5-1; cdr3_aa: CASSSGHTNTGELFF; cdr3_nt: TGCGCCAGCAGCTCGGGGCACACCAACACCGGGGAGCTGTTTTTT
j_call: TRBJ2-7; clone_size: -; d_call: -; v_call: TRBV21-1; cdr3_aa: CASSKPRGGEAHEQYF; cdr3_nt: TGTGCCAGCAGCAAACCAAGAGGCGGGGAGGCCCACGAGCAGTACTTC
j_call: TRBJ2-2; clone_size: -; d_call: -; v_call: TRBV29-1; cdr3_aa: CSVPQANTGELFF; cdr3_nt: TGCAGCGTTCCACAGGCAAACACCGGGGAGCTGTTTTTT
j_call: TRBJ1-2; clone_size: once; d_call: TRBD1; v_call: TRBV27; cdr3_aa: CASSARDRAIYTF; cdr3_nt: TGTGCCAGCAGTGCCCGGGACAGGGCCATTTACACCTTC
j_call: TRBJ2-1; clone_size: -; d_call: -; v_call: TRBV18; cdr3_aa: CASSPPGGSRGNEQFF; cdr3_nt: TGTGCCAGCTCACCACCGGGCGGGTCTAGAGGCAATGAGCAGTTCTTC
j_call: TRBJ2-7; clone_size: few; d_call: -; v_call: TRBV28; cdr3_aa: CASSPQGVRDKQYF; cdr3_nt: TGTGCCAGCAGTCCACAGGGTGTTAGAGATAAGCAGTACTTC
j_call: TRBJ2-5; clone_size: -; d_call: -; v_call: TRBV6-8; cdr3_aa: CASSYDPYGETQYF; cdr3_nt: TGTGCCAGCAGTTACGACCCGTATGGGGAGACCCAGTACTTC
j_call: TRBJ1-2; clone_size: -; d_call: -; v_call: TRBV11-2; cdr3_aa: CASSLERGNAYGYTF; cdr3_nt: TGTGCCAGCAGCTTAGAGAGAGGGAATGCCTATGGCTACACCTTC
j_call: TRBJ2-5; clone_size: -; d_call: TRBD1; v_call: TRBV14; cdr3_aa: CASSRNRQGSTQYF; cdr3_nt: TGTGCCAGCAGCCGAAATAGACAGGGGTCGACCCAGTACTTC
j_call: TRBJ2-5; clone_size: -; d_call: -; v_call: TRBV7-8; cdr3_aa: CASSLGMVETQYF; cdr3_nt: TGTGCCAGCAGCTTAGGGATGGTGGAGACCCAGTACTTC
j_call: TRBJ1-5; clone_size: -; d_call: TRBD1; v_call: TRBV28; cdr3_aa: CASSPGGSNQPQHF; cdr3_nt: TGTGCCAGCAGTCCAGGGGGGAGCAATCAGCCCCAGCATTTT
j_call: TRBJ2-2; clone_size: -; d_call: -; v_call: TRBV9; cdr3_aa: CASSSGTAANTGELFF; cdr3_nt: TGTGCCAGCAGCTCAGGGACGGCCGCGAACACCGGGGAGCTGTTTTTT
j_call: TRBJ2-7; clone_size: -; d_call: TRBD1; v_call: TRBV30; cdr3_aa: CAFSDRTLYEQYF; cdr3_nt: TGTGCCTTTTCGGACAGGACCCTCTACGAGCAGTACTTC
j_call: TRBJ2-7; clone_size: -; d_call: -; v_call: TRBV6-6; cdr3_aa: CASSFAPYEQYF; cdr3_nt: TGTGCCAGCAGTTTCGCCCCCTACGAGCAGTACTTC
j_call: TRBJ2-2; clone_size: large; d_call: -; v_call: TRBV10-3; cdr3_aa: CAIRPKRGLANTGELFF; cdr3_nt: TGTGCCATCAGGCCAAAAAGGGGCTTAGCGAACACCGGGGAGCTGTTTTTT
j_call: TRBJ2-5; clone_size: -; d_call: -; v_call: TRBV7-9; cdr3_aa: CASSLGWGRYF; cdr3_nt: TGTGCCAGCAGCTTAGGCTGGGGCCGGTACTTC
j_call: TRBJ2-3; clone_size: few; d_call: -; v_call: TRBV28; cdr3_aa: CASSLEGSDTQYF; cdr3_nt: TGTGCCAGCAGTTTAGAGGGCTCAGATACGCAGTATTTT
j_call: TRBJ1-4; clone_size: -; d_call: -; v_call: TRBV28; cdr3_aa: CASSQDRTAVNEKLFF; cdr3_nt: TGTGCCAGCAGCCAAGACAGAACGGCGGTCAATGAAAAACTGTTTTTT
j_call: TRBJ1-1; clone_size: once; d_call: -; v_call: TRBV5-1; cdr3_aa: CASSLDTPNTEAFF; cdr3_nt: TGCGCCAGCAGCTTGGATACGCCGAACACTGAAGCTTTCTTT
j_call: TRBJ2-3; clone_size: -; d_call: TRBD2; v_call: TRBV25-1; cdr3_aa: CASSASSGLPTDTQYF; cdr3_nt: TGTGCCAGCAGTGCTAGTAGCGGGTTACCCACAGATACGCAGTATTTT
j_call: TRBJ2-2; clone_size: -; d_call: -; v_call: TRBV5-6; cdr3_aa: CASSLWIGGRPGELFF; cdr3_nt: TGTGCCAGCAGCTTGTGGATTGGGGGCCGGCCCGGGGAGCTGTTTTTT
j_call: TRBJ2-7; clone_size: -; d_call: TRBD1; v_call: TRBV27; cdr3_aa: CASSGPGQGYNEQYF; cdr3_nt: TGTGCCAGCTCTGGTCCGGGACAGGGGTACAACGAGCAGTACTTC
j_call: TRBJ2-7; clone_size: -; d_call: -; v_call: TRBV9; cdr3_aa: CASSVVDRPSEQYF; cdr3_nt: TGTGCCAGCAGCGTAGTGGACAGACCTTCCGAGCAGTACTTC
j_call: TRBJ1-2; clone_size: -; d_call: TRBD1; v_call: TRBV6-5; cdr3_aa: CASSYSEGARGYTF; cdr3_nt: TGTGCCAGCAGTTACTCCGAGGGGGCGCGAGGCTACACCTTC
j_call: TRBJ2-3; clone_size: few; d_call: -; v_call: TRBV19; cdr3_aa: CASRNPTRSGTDTQYF; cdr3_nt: TGTGCCAGTAGAAACCCCACTAGAAGTGGCACAGATACGCAGTATTTT
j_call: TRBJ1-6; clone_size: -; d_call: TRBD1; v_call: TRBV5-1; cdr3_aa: CASSPTDRQGSPLHF; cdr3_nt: TGCGCCAGCAGCCCTACGGACAGGCAGGGTTCACCCCTCCACTTT
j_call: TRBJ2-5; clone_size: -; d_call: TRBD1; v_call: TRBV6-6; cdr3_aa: CASRPGQGPQETQYF; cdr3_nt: TGTGCCAGCAGACCGGGACAGGGGCCCCAAGAGACCCAGTACTTC
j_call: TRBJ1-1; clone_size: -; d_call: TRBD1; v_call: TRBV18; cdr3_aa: CASSSGTGNTEAFF; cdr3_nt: TGTGCCAGCTCCTCCGGGACAGGGAACACTGAAGCTTTCTTT
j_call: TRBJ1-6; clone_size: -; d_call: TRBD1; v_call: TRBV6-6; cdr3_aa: CASRGRGQYNSPLHF; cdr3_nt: TGTGCCAGCAGGGGAAGGGGACAGTATAATTCACCCCTCCACTTT
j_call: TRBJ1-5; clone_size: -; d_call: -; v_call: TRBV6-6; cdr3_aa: CASSYSEGNGQPQHF; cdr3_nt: TGTGCCAGCAGTTACTCGGAGGGGAATGGTCAGCCCCAGCATTTT
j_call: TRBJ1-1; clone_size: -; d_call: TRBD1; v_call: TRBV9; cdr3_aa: CASSARTGPKLEAFF; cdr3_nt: TGTGCCAGCAGCGCCCGGACAGGGCCAAAATTAGAAGCTTTCTTT
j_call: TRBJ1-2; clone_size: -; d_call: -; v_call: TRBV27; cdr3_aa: CASSLYSLRGVDYGYTF; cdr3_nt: TGTGCCAGCAGCCTCTACTCCCTACGGGGGGTTGACTATGGCTACACCTTC
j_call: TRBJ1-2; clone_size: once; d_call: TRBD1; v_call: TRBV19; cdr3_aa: CASLETGGWGYGYTF; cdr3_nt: TGTGCCAGCCTAGAGACAGGGGGCTGGGGCTATGGCTACACCTTC
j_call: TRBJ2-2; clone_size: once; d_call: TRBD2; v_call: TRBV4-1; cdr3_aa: CASSRRTSGGPGELFF; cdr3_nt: TGCGCCAGCAGCCGCAGGACTAGCGGGGGACCCGGGGAGCTGTTTTTT
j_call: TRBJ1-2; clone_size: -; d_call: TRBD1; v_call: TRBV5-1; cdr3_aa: CASSPHPDRAYGYTF; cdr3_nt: TGCGCCAGCAGCCCTCACCCTGACAGGGCCTATGGCTACACCTTC